This entry lists 22 T cell receptor beta chains sequenced from one sample in a study of T cells in women clearing cervical HPV infection. This table comes from immunoSEQ multiplex PCR, and its TCRdb copy is limited to in-frame clones, with some not included. The sample table includes approximately 35,000 clones. The sample consisted of blood buffy coat. The receptors shown here come from a woman aged 18 to 75 with a cervical HPV16 infection that either progressed to CIN3+ or cleared (not recorded which).

For this clone: The read terminates 3 residues before the CDR3 end, so the remaining end is supplied by the germline J gene. V is TRBV4-2 and J is TRBJ2-2; the match to TRBD2 covers 12 bases. Germline CDR1 reads LGHNA; CDR2 reads YNFKEQ. V lost 4 bases to trimming and J lost 7 bases; unmatched junction nucleotides: 10. This CDR3 has 17 residues. The CDR3 DNA, read in part, is TGTGCCAGCAGCCCCTCTAGCGGGGGGGCCTTCGGCGGGGAG. Translating gives CASSPSSGGAFGGE. The full CDR3 protein reads CASSPSSGGAFGGELFF.

Comments on this clone: The read gets to within 3 residues of the CDR3 end, and the germline J gene fills in the rest. V is TRBV18 and J is TRBJ1-2, with D maybe TRBD1 (5 bases). This CDR3 contains 18 residues. Germline V gives CDR1 KGHSH, CDR2 LQKENI. CDR3 loop: CASSPPGTSGGTYNDYTF. The CDR3 DNA, read in part, is TGTGCCAGCTCACCCCCGGGGACTAGCGGGGGGACCTACAATGAC.

Concerning this clone: The read ends 3 residues early relative to the CDR3; the germline J gene fills the gap. The chain joins TRBV5-1 to TRBJ1-6, with TRBD1 matching over 7 bases. Germline CDR1 is SGHRS and CDR2 is YFSETQ. V shed 4 bases, J shed 8 bases, and the junction held 6 bases outside the gene matches. The CDR3 covers 14 residues. Here the CDR3 reads CASSLQGPDSPLHF. CDR3 DNA, as far as it was read: TGCGCCAGCAGCCTACAGGGGCCTGATTCACCC.

The CDR3 region is CASTIYRSNSPLHF. Incomplete CDR3 DNA: TGTGCCAGCACTATCTACAGGAGCAATTCACCC. V usage is TRBV2 and J usage is TRBJ1-6, with D possibly TRBD1 on 5 matching bases. The CDR3 end lies 3 residues beyond the end of the read and is filled in from the germline J gene. Germline lookup yields CDR1 SNHLY and CDR2 FYNNEI. The ends were cut back, 7 bases at V and 7 bases at J, with 14 bases in the middle. The CDR3 loop spans 14 amino acids.

The CDR3 region is CASNRRLAGGSYEQYF. The CDR3 DNA, read in part, is TGTGCCAGCAACCGGAGGCTAGCGGGGGGATCCTACGAG. The V call is TRBV13, the J call TRBJ2-7; 11 bases align to TRBD2. The read terminates 3 residues ahead of where the CDR3 ends, so the germline J gene completes it. Germline lookup yields CDR1 PRHDT and CDR2 FYEKMQ (reference sequence). V was clipped by 7 bases and J by 1 base; unmatched bases: 9. CDR3 length equals 16 residues.

Comment on this clone: Compared with germline, one end of the junction differs, possibly owing to a read error. The read terminates 3 residues ahead of where the CDR3 ends, so the germline J gene completes it. V gene TRBV4-2 combines with J gene TRBJ1-1; D might be TRBD1 (5 bases). The CDR3 is made up of 15 amino acids. The germline V gene encodes CDR1 LGHNA and CDR2 YNFKEQ. CDR3 DNA (partial): TGCGCCAGCAGCCAGGATCAGGGAGGCAGCACTGAA. Translating it yields CASSQDQGGSTE. The CDR3 in its entirety is CASSQDQGGSTEAFF.

As concerns this clone: The sequence runs out 3 residues before the end of the CDR3; the remainder is reconstructed from the germline J gene. V usage is TRBV7-3 and J usage is TRBJ2-7, with 8 bases matching TRBD2. The CDR3 length is 15 residues. V was clipped by 2 bases and J by 2 bases; unmatched bases: 5. Per the germline V gene, CDR1 is SGHTA and CDR2 is FQGTGA. The CDR3 region is CASSLASGGAYEQYF. The DNA read from the CDR3 is TGTGCCAGCAGCTTAGCTTCCGGGGGGGCCTACGAG.

As to this clone: The read comes to an end 3 residues before the CDR3 does, leaving the germline J gene to fill in the end. The rearrangement links TRBV20-1 to TRBJ2-1, with D possibly being TRBD2 (5 bases). CDR1 DFQATT and CDR2 SNEGSKA come from the germline V gene (reference sequence). This CDR3 is 13 amino acids long. Trimming cost V 5 bases and J 6 bases, with 14 bases left between them. The covered CDR3 bases are TGCAGTGCTTCAAAGTCAAGCGGCAATGAG. Encoded protein: CSASKSSGNE. The CDR3, in full, reads CSASKSSGNEQFF.

About this clone: The CDR3 extends 3 residues past the end of the read, so its final part is completed from the germline J gene. J is TRBJ2-4 and V is TRBV18, with D possibly matching TRBD2 (5 bases). Germline V gives CDR1 KGHSH, CDR2 LQKENI. This CDR3 contains 13 residues. The CDR3 bases that were read are TGTGCCAGCTCACCCCAGACTAACTATGGT. Its translation is CASSPQTNYG. The CDR3 reads in full as CASSPQTNYGQYF. Full variable domain (missing parts from reference TRBV18 and TRBJ2-4): NAGVMQNPRHLVRRRGQEARLRCSPMKGHSHVYWYRQLPEEGLKFMVYLQKENIIDESGMPKERFSAEFPKEGPSILRIQQVVRGDSAAYFCASSPQTNYGQYFGAGTRLSVL.

As concerns this clone: The CDR3 is cut off 3 residues early in the read; its end comes from the germline J gene. The rearrangement uses TRBV7-6 and TRBJ2-1; tentatively, D is TRBD2 (5 bases). Looked up from germline, CDR1 is SGHVS and CDR2 is FNYEAQ. This CDR3 has 15 residues. Trimming left V 2 bases short and J 5 bases short, with 13 bases between. CDR3: CASSLSSGFDNEQFF. The DNA read from the CDR3 is TGTGCCAGCAGCTTATCCTCGGGGTTCGACAATGAG.

Concerning this clone: The CDR3 end is not reached by the read, which stops 3 residues before it; the germline J gene fills it in. V gene TRBV11-2 combines with J gene TRBJ2-5; D is possibly TRBD1 (6 bases). The germline CDR1 and CDR2 sequences are SGHAT and FQNNGV. The length of the CDR3 is 15 residues. V shed 5 bases and J shed 4 bases, with 17 bases lying between them. CDR3 bases read: TGTGCCAGCAGCACCTGGACAGCCATAGGAGAGACC. Amino acids: CASSTWTAIGET. The complete CDR3 protein is CASSTWTAIGETQYF. The entire variable domain, with the rest obtained from reference TRBV11-2 and TRBJ2-5, is as follows: EAGVAQSPRYKIIEKRQSVAFWCNPISGHATLYWYQQILGQGPKLLIQFQNNGVVDDSQLPKDRFSAERLKGVDSTLKIQPAKLEDSAVYLCASSTWTAIGETQYFGPGTRLLVL.

Comment on this clone: Read sequence stops 3 residues before the CDR3 end, and the germline J gene provides the missing end. This sequence joins TRBV7-8 and TRBJ1-3; tentative D call: TRBD1 (6 bases). The CDR3 runs to 16 residues. Germline values: CDR1 SGHVS, CDR2 FQNEAQ. V lost 5 bases and J 0 bases, leaving 14 bases between the germline ends. CDR3 bases read: TGTGCCAGCAGCCCATCGTGGGGGCCCTCTGGAAACACC. It is translated as CASSPSWGPSGNT. In full, the CDR3 reads CASSPSWGPSGNTIYF. The entire variable domain, with the rest obtained from reference TRBV7-8 and TRBJ1-3, is as follows: GAGVSQSPRYKVAKRGQDVALRCDPISGHVSLFWYQQALGQGPEFLTYFQNEAQLDKSGLPSDRFFAERPEGSVSTLKIQRTQQEDSAVYLCASSPSWGPSGNTIYFGEGSWLTVV.

A word on this clone: The DNA ends 3 residues before the CDR3 does, and the rest of the CDR3 is filled in from the germline J gene. The V gene is TRBV5-1, the J gene TRBJ1-1; no definite D call. Trimming removed 0 bases at V and 0 bases at J, with 12 bases between. CDR3 length equals 16 residues. In germline, CDR1 is SGHRS, CDR2 YFSETQ. The CDR3 sequence: CASSLEGRLMNTEAFF. The covered CDR3 bases are TGCGCCAGCAGCTTGGAAGGGCGTTTAATGAACACTGAA.

With regard to this clone: The CDR3 end is not reached by the read, which stops 3 residues before it; the germline J gene fills it in. The chain recombines TRBV19 with TRBJ2-7; D is possibly TRBD2 (6 bases). This CDR3 has 14 residues. Trimming removed 4 bases from V and 2 bases from J, with 12 bases in between. Germline loops: CDR1 LNHDA, CDR2 SQIVND (reference sequence). The CDR3: CASSRGTEAYEQYF. CDR3 DNA (partial): TGTGCCAGTAGTAGGGGGACTGAAGCCTACGAG.

Note on this clone: The read ends 3 residues shy of where the CDR3 ends; the end is completed using the germline J gene. The V call is TRBV19, the J call TRBJ1-2; D unresolved. The germline CDR1 and CDR2 sequences are LNHDA and SQIVND (reference sequence). V was trimmed by 11 bases and J by 2 bases, leaving 15 bases between them. The CDR3 totals 13 residues. The CDR3 is CASRPGLNYGYTF. The DNA read from the CDR3 is TGTGCCTCCCGCCCCGGGTTAAACTATGGC.

Remarks on this clone: The read comes to an end 3 residues before the CDR3 does, leaving the germline J gene to fill in the end. The J gene is TRBJ1-4, the V gene TRBV6-2 or TRBV6-3; D is possibly TRBD1 (5 bases). The CDR3 is made up of 15 amino acids. From germline, CDR1 is MNHEY and CDR2 SVGEGT. Trimming shortened V by 0 bases and J by 8 bases, and 13 bases separated the two germline ends. CDR3 in amino acids: CASSYSSGGEEKLFF. CDR3 bases read: TGTGCCAGCAGTTACTCCTCAGGAGGGGAGGAAAAA.

Turning to this clone: The sequence runs out 3 residues before the end of the CDR3; the remainder is reconstructed from the germline J gene. At the DNA level, this CDR3 is encoded by other sequences in the same sample as well. The chain recombines TRBV5-6 with TRBJ1-3, with a possible D match to TRBD1 (6 bases). The germline CDR1 and CDR2 sequences are SGHDT and YYEEEE. CDR3 length equals 14 residues. CDR3: CASSRGQSGETIYF. CDR3 DNA, as far as it was read: TGTGCCAGCAGCCGCGGACAGTCAGGAGAGACT.

Concerning this clone: Read coverage stops 3 residues before the CDR3 terminus; the germline J gene supplies the remainder. The chain is built from TRBV19 and TRBJ2-2; 12 bases line up with TRBD1. The length of the CDR3 is 16 residues. In germline, CDR1 is LNHDA, CDR2 SQIVND (reference sequence). Partial CDR3 DNA: TGTGCCAGTAGACCCGGGACAGGGGGCCGGTATGAAAAG. It yields the protein CASRPGTGGRYEK. The complete CDR3 sequence is CASRPGTGGRYEKLFF. The entire variable domain, with the rest obtained from reference TRBV19 and TRBJ2-2, is as follows: DGGITQSPKYLFRKEGQNVTLSCEQNLNHDAMYWYRQDPGQGLRLIYYSQIVNDFQKGDIAEGYSVSREKKESFPLTVTSAQKNPTAFYLCASRPGTGGRYEKLFFGEGSRLTVL.

CDR3 amino acids: CASSHWQASYEQYF. The DNA read from the CDR3 is TGTGCCAGCAGTCATTGGCAGGCCTCCTACGAG. The rearrangement links TRBV2 to TRBJ2-7; D gene ambiguous. Read coverage stops 3 residues before the CDR3 terminus; the germline J gene supplies the remainder. CDR3 length: 14 amino acids. V lost 5 bases and J 0 bases, leaving 11 bases between the germline ends. The V gene's germline CDR1 is SNHLY and CDR2 FYNNEI.

About this clone: The read ends 3 residues early relative to the CDR3; the germline J gene fills the gap. The V gene is TRBV5-1, the J gene TRBJ2-1; D might be TRBD2 (5 bases). The CDR3 spans 15 residues. Trimming took 5 bases from V and 2 from J, leaving 14 bases between them. The V gene's germline CDR1 is SGHRS and CDR2 YFSETQ. The covered CDR3 bases are TGCGCCAGCAGGTCCCCGGGGAGCGCCTACAATGAG. It is translated as CASRSPGSAYNE. Given in full, the CDR3 is CASRSPGSAYNEQFF.

Details on this clone: The CDR3 end lies 3 residues beyond the end of the read and is filled in from the germline J gene. V usage is TRBV2 and J usage is TRBJ2-3, with D possibly TRBD2 on 7 matching bases. The CDR3 runs 15 residues. Per the germline V gene, CDR1 is SNHLY and CDR2 is FYNNEI. CDR3 bases read: TGTGCCAGCAGTGTAGAGGGGGGGAGCAATCAGCCG. Its translation: CASSVEGGSNQP. The full-length CDR3 reads as CASSVEGGSNQPQYF. Supplemented by reference TRBV2 and TRBJ2-3, the full variable domain reads EPEVTQTPSHQVTQMGQEVILRCVPISNHLYFYWYRQILGQKVEFLVSFYNNEISEKSEIFDDQFSVERPDGSNFTLKIRSTKLEDSAMYFCASSVEGGSNQPQYFGPGTRLTVL.

Points on this clone: With the read ending 3 residues before the CDR3 end, the germline J gene is used to fill in that end. The V call is TRBV7-3, the J call TRBJ2-1, with 9 bases aligning to TRBD1. Germline V lookup: CDR1 SGHTA, CDR2 FQGTGA. The V segment lost 6 bases and the J segment 7 bases; nucleotides outside the gene matches: 10. CDR3 length: 15 residues. CDR3 sequence reads: CASRLTGGVGNEQFF. Incomplete CDR3 DNA: TGTGCCAGCAGACTAACAGGGGGCGTGGGAAATGAG.